This TCR beta chain originates from a study of beta chain features in type 1 diabetes. General study findings and limits: VDJ junctions from patients with type 1 diabetes contained fewer insertions and more deletions.

All of the isolated RNA was reverse transcribed, so expressed TCRB transcripts were sequenced. Assay used: immunoSEQ multiplex PCR; TCRdb lists only in-frame clones, some missing. This sample has a few hundred thousand clones, with 25% to 30% found just once. V lost 5 bases to trimming and J lost 3 bases; unmatched junction nucleotides: 3. CDR3 length: 12 residues. Germline loops: CDR1 GTSNPN, CDR2 SVGIG (reference sequence). This clone was picked up a small number of times. The antigen is undetermined. This rearrangement joins TRBV30 to TRBJ1-1; 7 bases are shared with TRBD1. Material for sequencing was central memory CD4+ T cells from blood. This sequence was found in a man in his thirties or forties in good health. Written as DNA, the CDR3 is TGTGCCTGGGGAGACAGGGACACTGAAGCTTTCTTT. Translating gives CAWGDRDTEAFF.